The 4 T cell receptor beta chains below come from one sample, sequenced in a study of human T cells and chemical hapten exposure. Time point indicated: patch test 3, about 24 weeks after DPC sensitization. Treatment specified: therapeutic diphenylcyclopropenone sensitization with weekly scalp DPC. MiXCR was run by TCRdb on the RACE reads, yielding one entry per CDR3 protein. Of some 96,000 distinct CDR3 sequences in the sample, 25% to 35% are singletons; the top ten hold about a tenth. Material: whole blood, obtained in connection with sensitization to the hapten diphenylcyclopropenone (DPC). The source of these receptors is a man in his forties or fifties with alopecia areata. Some clones in this sample may be carry-over from other donors' samples.

The V and J genes are TRBV28 and TRBJ2-5; 9 nucleotides agree with TRBD2. The CDR3 is made up of 14 amino acids. The germline V gene encodes CDR1 MDHEN and CDR2 SYDVKM. Trimming removed 5 bases from V and 5 bases from J; junction bases left unmatched: 6. The CDR3 sequence: CASSRAGGGETQYF. In nucleotides, the CDR3 is TGTGCCAGCAGTCGAGCGGGAGGCGGGGAGACCCAGTACTTC.

This clonotype occurred a few times. The chain couples TRBV5-6 to TRBJ2-6; D is unclear. The CDR3 spans 16 residues. CDR1 SGHDT and CDR2 YYEEEE come from the germline V gene. Between the trimmed V and J ends, which lost 0 bases and 4 bases, there was a span of 11 bases. This CDR3 reads CASSLVPGSGANVLTF. CDR3 DNA sequence: TGTGCCAGCAGCTTGGTCCCCGGATCCGGGGCCAACGTCCTGACTTTC.

This chain joins TRBV30 and TRBJ2-7, with TRBD2 identical over 7 bases. The ends lost 0 bases at V and 2 bases at J; junction bases unmatched: 4. The CDR3 is 14 amino acids. The germline V gene encodes CDR1 GTSNPN and CDR2 SVGIG (reference sequence). Written as DNA, the CDR3 is TGTGCCTGGAGTGTACCTAGCGGAGCCTACGAGCAGTACTTC. Amino acid sequence: CAWSVPSGAYEQYF.

The J gene is TRBJ2-7, the V gene TRBV28, with 13 bases lining up with TRBD2. The CDR3 spans 18 residues. Trimming removed 3 bases from V and 4 bases from J; junction bases left unmatched: 12. Germline-derived CDR1 and CDR2 are MDHEN and SYDVKM. The CDR3 here is CASSLGLAGSLALYEQYF. The CDR3 coding sequence is TGTGCCAGCAGTTTGGGACTAGCGGGAAGCCTGGCCTTATACGAGCAGTACTTC. The full variable domain, completed using reference TRBV28 and TRBJ2-7, is DVKVTQSSRYLVKRTGEKVFLECVQDMDHENMFWYRQDPGLGLRLIYFSYDVKMKEKGDIPEGYSVSREKKERFSLILESASTNQTSMYLCASSLGLAGSLALYEQYFGPGTRLTVT.